These T cell receptor beta chains were read from a single sample in a study of blood T cell repertoires in COVID-19. TCRdb's copy holds only in-frame clones and misses some; the assay was immunoSEQ multiplex PCR. The profile shows about 50,000 clones, 65% to 80% of them singletons. Sequencing was carried out using peripheral blood. The receptor set was obtained from a man aged 65-85 years with acute or convalescent COVID-19. Both conserved end residues are part of each CDR3.

j_call: TRBJ2-5
v_call: TRBV28
cdr3_aa: CASRGGRGGPQETQYF

j_call: TRBJ2-3
v_call: TRBV3-1/TRBV3-2
cdr3_aa: CASRKRRRRGGITQYF

j_call: TRBJ1-1
v_call: TRBV4-1
cdr3_aa: CASSHSDRGDTEAFF

j_call: TRBJ2-2
v_call: TRBV7-2
cdr3_aa: CASSLGTGTTGELFF

j_call: TRBJ1-1
v_call: TRBV3-1/TRBV3-2
cdr3_aa: CASSQRDRPRVAFF

j_call: TRBJ1-1
v_call: TRBV2
cdr3_aa: CASSARGLVTEAFF

j_call: TRBJ2-1
v_call: TRBV11-2
cdr3_aa: CASSIRSGGAGEQFF

j_call: TRBJ1-1
v_call: TRBV7-2
cdr3_aa: CASSGAGGLDTEAFF

j_call: TRBJ2-3
v_call: TRBV7-8
cdr3_aa: CASRARQGATDTQYF

j_call: TRBJ1-2
v_call: TRBV6-5
cdr3_aa: CASVPGQINYGYTF

j_call: TRBJ2-7
v_call: TRBV27
cdr3_aa: CASSLGTLYEQYF

j_call: TRBJ2-7
v_call: TRBV2
cdr3_aa: CASQRVPSREQYF

j_call: TRBJ1-1
v_call: TRBV7-3
cdr3_aa: CASSSTGYDAFF

j_call: TRBJ2-3
v_call: TRBV6-5
cdr3_aa: CASTYIDTQYF

j_call: TRBJ2-7
v_call: TRBV4-3
cdr3_aa: CASSHQGSSYEQYF

j_call: TRBJ2-2
v_call: TRBV7-6
cdr3_aa: CASSRSVDGELFF

j_call: TRBJ2-5
v_call: TRBV7-2
cdr3_aa: CASSPGGLAGQETQYF

j_call: TRBJ1-6
v_call: TRBV27
cdr3_aa: CASRQGYNSPLHF

j_call: TRBJ2-3
v_call: TRBV6-5
cdr3_aa: CASLSGDTQYF

j_call: TRBJ2-4
v_call: TRBV29-1
cdr3_aa: CSVDSGWNIQYF

j_call: TRBJ1-2
v_call: TRBV5-1
cdr3_aa: CASSSSEAVGNGYTF

j_call: TRBJ2-7
v_call: TRBV9
cdr3_aa: CASSVAESSYEQYF

j_call: TRBJ2-5
v_call: TRBV5-4
cdr3_aa: CASSPGSPTSKGETQYF

j_call: TRBJ2-1
v_call: TRBV11-1
cdr3_aa: CASSKGQGLYNEQFF

j_call: TRBJ1-6
v_call: TRBV30
cdr3_aa: CAWGTDNSPLHF

j_call: TRBJ1-1
v_call: TRBV11-3
cdr3_aa: CASSLLAQGAEAFF

j_call: TRBJ2-1
v_call: TRBV29-1
cdr3_aa: CSAPGGTSYNEQFF

j_call: TRBJ1-2
v_call: TRBV10-3
cdr3_aa: CAISESRGLSYGYTF

j_call: TRBJ2-2
v_call: TRBV7-8
cdr3_aa: CASTHLGRMGTGELFF

j_call: TRBJ1-2
v_call: TRBV15
cdr3_aa: CATSIRTGQGYTF

j_call: TRBJ1-2
v_call: TRBV7-9
cdr3_aa: CASSLVGAGGGGGYTF

j_call: TRBJ1-4
v_call: TRBV28
cdr3_aa: CASSFGTKAGEKLFF

j_call: TRBJ1-2
v_call: TRBV23-1
cdr3_aa: CASSQSLTGHGYTF

j_call: TRBJ2-1
v_call: TRBV5-6
cdr3_aa: CASSFRAGGIKGNEQFF

j_call: TRBJ1-1
v_call: TRBV5-4
cdr3_aa: CASSWGTEGRGNTEAFF

j_call: TRBJ1-1
v_call: TRBV11-3
cdr3_aa: CASSQGRAGNTEAFF

j_call: TRBJ1-6
v_call: TRBV13
cdr3_aa: CASSLGDREKSPLHF

j_call: TRBJ1-2
v_call: TRBV7-8
cdr3_aa: CASSLGPSGANYGYTF

j_call: TRBJ1-3
v_call: TRBV6-6
cdr3_aa: CASRETASGNTIYF

j_call: TRBJ2-2
v_call: TRBV10-2
cdr3_aa: CASSSSGGANGELFF

j_call: TRBJ1-4
v_call: TRBV6-1
cdr3_aa: CASSELQGFNEKLFF

j_call: TRBJ1-2
v_call: TRBV5-6
cdr3_aa: CASSFYRGNYGYTF

j_call: TRBJ2-7
v_call: TRBV7-2
cdr3_aa: CASSLVGLIYEQYF

j_call: TRBJ1-3
v_call: TRBV5-1
cdr3_aa: CASTLDRGGPGNTIYF

j_call: TRBJ1-1
v_call: TRBV2
cdr3_aa: CASKVRIQGKNTEAFF

j_call: TRBJ2-2
v_call: TRBV3-1/TRBV3-2
cdr3_aa: CASSREEAVPGELFF

j_call: TRBJ1-2
v_call: TRBV5-4
cdr3_aa: CASQAATNYGYTF

j_call: TRBJ1-4
v_call: TRBV7-9
cdr3_aa: CASRRGDATNEKLFF

j_call: TRBJ2-3
v_call: TRBV10-3
cdr3_aa: CAIRDNTDTQYF

j_call: TRBJ2-7
v_call: TRBV9
cdr3_aa: CASSVAPQGFGYEQYF